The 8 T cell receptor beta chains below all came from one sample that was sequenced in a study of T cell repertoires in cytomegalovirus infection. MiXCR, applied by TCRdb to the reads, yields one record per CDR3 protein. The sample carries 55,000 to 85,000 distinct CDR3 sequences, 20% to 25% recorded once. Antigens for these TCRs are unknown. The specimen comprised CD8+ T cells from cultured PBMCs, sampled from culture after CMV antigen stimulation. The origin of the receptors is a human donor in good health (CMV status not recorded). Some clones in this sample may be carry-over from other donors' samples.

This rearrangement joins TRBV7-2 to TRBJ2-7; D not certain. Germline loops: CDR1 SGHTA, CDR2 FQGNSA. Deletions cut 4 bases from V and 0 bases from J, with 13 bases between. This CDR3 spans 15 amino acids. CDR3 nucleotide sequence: TGTGCCAGCAGCTCAGGCGGCCGACTCTCCTACGAGCAGTACTTC. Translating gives CASSSGGRLSYEQYF.

CDR3 amino acids: CASIPYQTYNYGYTF. Written as DNA, the CDR3 is TGTGCCAGCATTCCTTACCAGACCTATAACTATGGCTACACCTTC. This chain links TRBV6-1 with TRBJ1-2; D is unclear. With 7 bases removed from V and 1 base from J, the gap between germline ends came to 16 bases. CDR3 length equals 15 residues. The V gene's germline CDR1 is MNHNS and CDR2 SASEGT.

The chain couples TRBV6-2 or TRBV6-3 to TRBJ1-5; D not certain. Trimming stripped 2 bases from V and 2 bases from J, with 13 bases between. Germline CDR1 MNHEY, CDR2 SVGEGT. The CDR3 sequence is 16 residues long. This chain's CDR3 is CASSYTIPGGNQPQHF. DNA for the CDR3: TGTGCCAGCAGTTACACGATACCGGGCGGCAATCAGCCCCAGCATTTT.

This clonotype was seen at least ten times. The CDR3 DNA sequence: TGTGCCAGCAGCCTGGCCGGGACAGGGTTTTTAGCCCTCCACTTT. This encodes CASSLAGTGFLALHF. The chain couples TRBV12-3 or TRBV12-4 to TRBJ1-6, with 9 bases identical to TRBD1. This CDR3 has 15 amino acids. V lost 6 bases, J lost 14 bases, and 14 bases stayed unmatched.

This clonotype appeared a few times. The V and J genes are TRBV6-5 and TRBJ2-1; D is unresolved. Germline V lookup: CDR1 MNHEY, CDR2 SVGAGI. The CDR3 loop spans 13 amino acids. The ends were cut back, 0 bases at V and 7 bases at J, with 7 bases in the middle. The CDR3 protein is CASSYSESNEQFF. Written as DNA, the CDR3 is TGTGCCAGCAGTTACTCGGAGTCGAATGAGCAGTTCTTC.

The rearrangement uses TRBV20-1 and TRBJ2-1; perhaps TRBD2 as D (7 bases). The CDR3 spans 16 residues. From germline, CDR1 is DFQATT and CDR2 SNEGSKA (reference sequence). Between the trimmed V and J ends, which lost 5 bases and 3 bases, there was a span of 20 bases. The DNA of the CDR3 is TGCAGTGCTTCGAGGATAAGGGGGGGGAGCTACAATGAGCAGTTCTTC. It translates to CSASRIRGGSYNEQFF.

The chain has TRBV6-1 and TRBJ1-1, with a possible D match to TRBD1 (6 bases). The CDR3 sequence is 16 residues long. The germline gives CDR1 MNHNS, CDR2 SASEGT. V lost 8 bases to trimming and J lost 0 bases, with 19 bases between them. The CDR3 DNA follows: TGTGCCAGCGAGGGATGGGGGGCGCGAATGAACACTGAAGCTTTCTTT. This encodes CASEGWGARMNTEAFF.

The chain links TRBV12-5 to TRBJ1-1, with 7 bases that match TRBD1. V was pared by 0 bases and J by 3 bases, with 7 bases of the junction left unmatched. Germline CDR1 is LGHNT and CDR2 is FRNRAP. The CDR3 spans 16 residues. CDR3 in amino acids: CASGLVLKGADTEAFF. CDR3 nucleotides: TGTGCTAGTGGTTTGGTACTCAAGGGGGCGGACACTGAAGCTTTCTTT.